The rows below give T cell receptor beta chains drawn from one sample of a study of cytomegalovirus exposure and HLA in healthy donors. Data came from immunoSEQ multiplex PCR; TCRdb stores just in-frame clones and leaves some out. Of 200,000 to 250,000 clones detected, more than 65% appear once; the ten largest clones hold roughly 0.62%. Sequencing was carried out using PBMCs. These receptors all come from a man younger than 35 in good health and CMV-seronegative. Both conserved end residues are trimmed from each CDR3. Fields, in order: V gene, J gene, CDR3 protein.

V: TRBV7-2; J: TRBJ1-2; CDR3: ASSPDRDRYGYT
V: TRBV6-1; J: TRBJ2-7; CDR3: ASSKTGLQYEQY
V: TRBV5-1; J: TRBJ1-1; CDR3: ASSFLVSTGTPNTEAF
V: TRBV6-1; J: TRBJ2-3; CDR3: ASSERGEFRLDTQY
V: TRBV7-9; J: TRBJ1-1; CDR3: ASRSDRVKTEAF
V: TRBV4-1; J: TRBJ2-1; CDR3: ASSQDYTGQYNEQF
V: TRBV4-1; J: TRBJ2-1; CDR3: ASSQEEVGQEIFNEQF
V: TRBV7-8; J: TRBJ2-1; CDR3: ASSPGTGTYNEQF
V: TRBV7-9; J: TRBJ1-2; CDR3: SSSLAGRPNYGYT
V: TRBV27; J: TRBJ2-2; CDR3: ASRIRTGRTGELF
V: TRBV29-1; J: TRBJ2-1; CDR3: SVVQGPYVYANEQF
V: TRBV6-5; J: TRBJ2-1; CDR3: ASSERYNEQF
V: TRBV28; J: TRBJ2-5; CDR3: ASSFTGSPRGSPQY
V: TRBV5-1; J: TRBJ1-1; CDR3: ASSLAADRDTEAF
V: TRBV6-5; J: TRBJ2-7; CDR3: ASSPGTGGSYEQY
V: TRBV30; J: TRBJ2-2; CDR3: AWSVGLAIGELF
V: TRBV2; J: TRBJ1-4; CDR3: ASNEQRREKLF
V: TRBV6-5; J: TRBJ2-7; CDR3: ASSSITGGSYEQY
V: TRBV30; J: TRBJ2-3; CDR3: AWSVFPLDRGRYTQY
V: TRBV5-1; J: TRBJ2-1; CDR3: ASSLDPGGRNEQF
V: TRBV28; J: TRBJ1-1; CDR3: ASTDRGGGNTEAF
V: TRBV19; J: TRBJ1-1; CDR3: ASSAPDRVGNTEAF
V: TRBV5-4; J: TRBJ2-1; CDR3: ASSGGQTYNEQF
V: TRBV30; J: TRBJ2-1; CDR3: ASLAGGPYNEQF
V: TRBV7-2; J: TRBJ2-7; CDR3: ASSLAPAQRDYDEQY
V: TRBV7-8; J: TRBJ2-7; CDR3: ASSPRTRYEQY
V: TRBV2; J: TRBJ2-5; CDR3: ASGLAGIPQETQY
V: TRBV30; J: TRBJ1-1; CDR3: AQGGDTEAF
V: TRBV10-1; J: TRBJ2-3; CDR3: ASSENGPSTDTQY
V: TRBV30; J: TRBJ1-1; CDR3: AWSPGNTEAF
V: TRBV11-2; J: TRBJ1-1; CDR3: ASSLDRNTEAF
V: TRBV5-8; J: TRBJ2-1; CDR3: ASSLYIRGYNEQF
V: TRBV2; J: TRBJ2-1; CDR3: ASSGLDYNEQF
V: TRBV5-1; J: TRBJ2-1; CDR3: ASSLDREEQF
V: TRBV9; J: TRBJ2-6; CDR3: ASSVPLGANVLT
V: TRBV28; J: TRBJ1-1; CDR3: ASSGTADVSEAF
V: TRBV7-9; J: TRBJ2-1; CDR3: ASSPGHPNEQF
V: TRBV19; J: TRBJ2-7; CDR3: ASSNPGNYEQY
V: TRBV10-1; J: TRBJ1-1; CDR3: ASSEGERTEAF
V: TRBV10-1; J: TRBJ2-7; CDR3: ASSTGNRTSGRPYEQY
V: TRBV5-1; J: TRBJ2-1; CDR3: ASSIRDRQF
V: TRBV12-5; J: TRBJ2-7; CDR3: ASGLGVNSYEQY
V: TRBV6-6; J: TRBJ1-5; CDR3: ASDGTYSNQPQH
V: TRBV7-9; J: TRBJ1-1; CDR3: ASSAVQGFTEAF
V: TRBV19; J: TRBJ1-2; CDR3: ASSIDSGNYGYT
V: TRBV9; J: TRBJ1-3; CDR3: ASSAGGASGNTIY
V: TRBV6-1; J: TRBJ1-2; CDR3: ASSVRTGHNYGYT
V: TRBV7-9; J: TRBJ2-1; CDR3: ASSVSGRGYNEQF
V: TRBV4-1; J: TRBJ2-4; CDR3: ASSQIGDSKNIQY
V: TRBV21-1; J: TRBJ1-5; CDR3: ASSGTGGLQPQH
V: TRBV2; J: TRBJ2-5; CDR3: ASRPGTSGRTETQY
V: TRBV6-1; J: TRBJ2-7; CDR3: ASGSGDSYEQY
V: TRBV5-4; J: TRBJ1-1; CDR3: ASSLARGRVNTEAF
V: TRBV5-8; J: TRBJ2-7; CDR3: ASSSGTSTSVASEQY
V: TRBV5-1; J: TRBJ2-1; CDR3: ASSPGQGDGNEQF
V: TRBV30; J: TRBJ2-7; CDR3: AWSIGTSGRYEQY